This T cell receptor (beta chain) is drawn from a study of cytomegalovirus exposure and HLA in healthy donors. Study-level findings and limits: Association of a missense DCLRE1C variant with TCR beta V- and J-gene trimming was reported in a later analysis.

The PCR was carried out with 60 Vbeta primers and 13 Jbeta primers. Assay used: immunoSEQ multiplex PCR; TCRdb lists only in-frame clones, some missing. The table shows about 87,000 clones, with 74% occurring only once. CDR3 length: 19 amino acids. V was clipped by 2 bases and J by 4 bases; unmatched bases: 18. Germline loops: CDR1 SGDLS, CDR2 YYNGEE. This clone was seen a handful of times. What it recognizes is unknown. V usage is TRBV9 and J usage is TRBJ1-2; TRBD1 matches 9 bases. The sequence was collected from a man aged 25-45 years in good health and CMV-seropositive. The sequenced sample was PBMCs. In nucleotides, the CDR3 is TGTGCCAGCAGCGTGAATCCCGGGACAGGGCGCCCTCTTAGCTATGGCTACACCTTC. Translating gives CASSVNPGTGRPLSYGYTF.